This T cell receptor beta chain stems from a study of blood T cell repertoires in COVID-19. Overall study context: Sites across the United States, Italy and Spain contributed samples from acute and convalescent COVID-19.

The ends were cut back, 5 bases at V and 8 bases at J, with 13 bases in the middle. This CDR3 has 13 residues. Germline V lookup: CDR1 SGHTA, CDR2 FQGNSA. Clinical histories supplied by participants themselves formed the basis of cohort assignment. Two consecutive negative NP/OP PCR tests, clearance, or resolved symptoms defined Cohort 3 recovery. This clone came up once. Measured with immunoSEQ multiplex PCR; TCRdb has only the in-frame clones, and not every one. The repertoire consists of about 240,000 clones, with 85% to 90% occurring once and the leading ten covering around 4%. The sample consisted of PBMCs or T cells enriched from blood (not recorded which). The chain has TRBV7-2 and TRBJ1-5, with a possible D match to TRBD1 (5 bases). The TCR comes from a woman in her 30s who had recovered from COVID-19. CDR3 residues: CASSGRGGEPQHF. The CDR3 DNA sequence: TGTGCCAGCAGCGGGCGGGGCGGAGAGCCCCAGCATTTT.